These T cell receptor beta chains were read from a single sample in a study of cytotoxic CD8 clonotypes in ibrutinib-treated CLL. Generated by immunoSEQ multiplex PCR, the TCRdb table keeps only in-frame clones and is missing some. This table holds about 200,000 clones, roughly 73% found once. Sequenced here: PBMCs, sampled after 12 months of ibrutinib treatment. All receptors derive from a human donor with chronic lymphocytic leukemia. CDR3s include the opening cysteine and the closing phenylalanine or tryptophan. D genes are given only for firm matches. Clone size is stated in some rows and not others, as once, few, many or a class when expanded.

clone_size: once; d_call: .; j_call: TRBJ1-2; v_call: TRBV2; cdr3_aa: CASSEQVSNGYTF; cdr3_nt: TGTGCCAGCAGTGAACAAGTTTCAAATGGCTACACCTTC
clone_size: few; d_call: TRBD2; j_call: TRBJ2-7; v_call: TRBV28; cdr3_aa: CASTSPSGRAEQYF; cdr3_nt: TGTGCCAGCACCTCCCCCAGCGGGAGAGCCGAGCAGTACTTC
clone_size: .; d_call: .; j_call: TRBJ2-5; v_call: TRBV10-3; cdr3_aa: CAISESMVLLGETQYF; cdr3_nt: TGTGCCATCAGTGAGTCGATGGTCCTTTTGGGGGAGACCCAGTACTTC
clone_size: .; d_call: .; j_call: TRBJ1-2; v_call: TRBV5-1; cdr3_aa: CASRPDNYGYTF; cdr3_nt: TGCGCCAGCAGGCCGGATAACTATGGCTACACCTTC
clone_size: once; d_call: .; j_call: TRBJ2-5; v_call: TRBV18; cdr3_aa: CASSQADEETQYF; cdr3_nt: TGTGCCAGCTCACAGGCAGATGAGGAGACCCAGTACTTC
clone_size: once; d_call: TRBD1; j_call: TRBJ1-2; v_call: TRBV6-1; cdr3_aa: CATGQAGGYTF; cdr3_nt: TGTGCCACCGGACAGGCGGGGGGCTACACCTTC
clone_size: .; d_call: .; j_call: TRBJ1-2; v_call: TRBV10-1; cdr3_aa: CASSRDTSPDGYTF; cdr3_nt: TGCGCCAGCAGCCGGGACACCTCCCCGGATGGCTACACCTTC
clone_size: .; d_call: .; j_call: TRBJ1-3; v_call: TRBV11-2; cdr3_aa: CASSSSRSGNTIYF; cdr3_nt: TGTGCCAGCAGCTCGTCCCGCTCTGGAAACACCATATATTTT
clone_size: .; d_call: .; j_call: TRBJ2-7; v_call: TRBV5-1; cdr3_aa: CASSLDGFYEQYF; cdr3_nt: TGCGCCAGCAGCTTGGACGGTTTCTACGAGCAGTACTTC
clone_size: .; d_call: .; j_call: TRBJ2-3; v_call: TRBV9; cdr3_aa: CASSPSASSWGTQYF; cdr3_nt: TGTGCCAGCAGCCCTTCGGCTAGCTCGTGGGGTACGCAGTATTTT
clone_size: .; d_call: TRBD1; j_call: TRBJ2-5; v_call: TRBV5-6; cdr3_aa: CASSAGGQTQYF; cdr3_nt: TGTGCCAGCAGCGCAGGGGGCCAGACCCAGTACTTC
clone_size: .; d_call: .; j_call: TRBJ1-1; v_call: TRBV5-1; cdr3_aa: CASSLGRVGAEAFF; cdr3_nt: TGCGCCAGCAGCTTGGGTCGGGTTGGGGCTGAAGCTTTCTTT
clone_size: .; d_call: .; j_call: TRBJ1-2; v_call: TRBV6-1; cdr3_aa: CASKPTGPANYGYTF; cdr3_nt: TGTGCCAGCAAACCGACAGGACCCGCTAACTATGGCTACACCTTC
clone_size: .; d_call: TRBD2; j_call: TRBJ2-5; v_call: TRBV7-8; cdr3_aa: CASSLRTSGKKETQYF; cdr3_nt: TGTGCCAGCAGCCTCCGGACTAGCGGGAAGAAGGAGACCCAGTACTTC
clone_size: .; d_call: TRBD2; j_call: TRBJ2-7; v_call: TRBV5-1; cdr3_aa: CASSLSSGRIYEQYF; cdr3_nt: TGCGCCAGCAGCTTATCAAGCGGGAGGATCTACGAGCAGTACTTC
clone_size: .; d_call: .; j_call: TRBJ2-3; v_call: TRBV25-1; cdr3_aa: CASSTGGDTQYF; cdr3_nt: TGTGCCAGCAGTACCGGAGGAGATACGCAGTATTTT
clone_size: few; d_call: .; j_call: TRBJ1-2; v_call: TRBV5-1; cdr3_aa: CASSLAGRDGYTF; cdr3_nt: TGCGCCAGCAGCTTGGCCGGCAGGGACGGCTACACCTTC
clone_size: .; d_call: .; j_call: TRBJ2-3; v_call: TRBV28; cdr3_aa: CASSLRSRLAQYF; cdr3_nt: TGTGCCAGCAGTTTACGGTCGAGGTTGGCGCAGTATTTT
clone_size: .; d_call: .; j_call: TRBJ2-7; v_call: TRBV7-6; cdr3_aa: CASSLGDSYEQYF; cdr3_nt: TGTGCCAGCAGCTTGGGGGATTCCTACGAGCAGTACTTC
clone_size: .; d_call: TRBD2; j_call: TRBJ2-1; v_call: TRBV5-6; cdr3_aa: CASTPIAGGPPSYNEQFF; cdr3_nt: TGTGCCAGCACCCCGATTGCGGGGGGGCCACCATCCTACAATGAGCAGTTCTTC
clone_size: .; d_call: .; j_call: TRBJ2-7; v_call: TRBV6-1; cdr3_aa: CASSEVGGWEQYF; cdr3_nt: TGTGCCAGCAGTGAAGTGGGAGGATGGGAGCAGTACTTC
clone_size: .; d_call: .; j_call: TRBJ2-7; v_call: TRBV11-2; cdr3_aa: CASSLVRDMPYEQYF; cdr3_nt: TGTGCCAGCAGCTTAGTGCGGGACATGCCCTACGAGCAGTACTTC
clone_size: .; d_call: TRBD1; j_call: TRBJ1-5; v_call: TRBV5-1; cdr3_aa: CASSLIGGEGNQPQHF; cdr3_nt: TGCGCCAGCAGCTTGATAGGGGGCGAAGGTAATCAGCCCCAGCATTTT
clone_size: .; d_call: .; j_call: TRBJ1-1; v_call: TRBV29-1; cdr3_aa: CSVAEQMNTEAFF; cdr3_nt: TGCAGCGTTGCTGAACAGATGAACACTGAAGCTTTCTTT
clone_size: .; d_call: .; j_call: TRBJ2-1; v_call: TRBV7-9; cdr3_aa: CASSFSTEYNEQFF; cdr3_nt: TGTGCCAGCAGCTTTAGCACCGAGTACAATGAGCAGTTCTTC
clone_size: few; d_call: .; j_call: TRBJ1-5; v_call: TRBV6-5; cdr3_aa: CASSYQGGGQPQHF; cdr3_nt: TGTGCCAGCAGTTACCAGGGCGGCGGTCAGCCCCAGCATTTT
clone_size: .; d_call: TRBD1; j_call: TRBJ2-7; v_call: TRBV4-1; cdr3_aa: CASSPAEDRPYEQYF; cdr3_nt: TGCGCCAGCAGCCCTGCCGAGGACAGGCCCTACGAGCAGTACTTC
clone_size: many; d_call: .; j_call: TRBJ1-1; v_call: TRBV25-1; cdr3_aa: CASSSGSTEAFF; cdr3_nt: TGTGCCAGCAGTTCGGGGAGCACTGAAGCTTTCTTT